This T cell receptor (beta chain) was identified during a study of cytomegalovirus exposure and HLA in healthy donors. This PCR relied on a set of 60 Vbeta primers and 13 Jbeta primers. TCRdb keeps only in-frame clones here, not all; method: immunoSEQ multiplex PCR. This repertoire shows 60,000 to 75,000 clones, almost 75% found once; its top ten account for 5.4%. The germline gives CDR1 GTSNPN, CDR2 SVGIG (reference sequence). The ends lost 0 bases at V and 2 bases at J; junction bases unmatched: 6. This CDR3 comprises 16 residues. The V call is TRBV30, the J call TRBJ2-5; 10 bases match TRBD2. Sequencing used PBMCs. This sequence originates from a man aged 50 to 59 in good health and CMV-seronegative. CDR3 sequence reads: CAWSVKRTSGQETQYF. In nucleotides, the CDR3 is TGTGCCTGGAGTGTAAAGAGGACTAGCGGACAAGAGACCCAGTACTTC.